This T cell receptor (beta chain) was sequenced for a study of blood T cell repertoires in COVID-19 (dated by TCRdb to about 2020). Study-level background: Collaborator samples came from the United States, Italy and Spain and covered acute and convalescent phases of COVID-19. The material from the prospective study consisted of cDNA or gDNA derived from T cells, B-cell-depleted T cells, or PBMCs. Subjects who had been exposed to COVID-19, were actively infected with it, or had recovered from it provided the deeply sampled blood TCRbeta repertoires that made up the dataset. The repertoires were released in a freely available public database meant as a resource for research on the immune response to SARS-CoV-2. The samples were drawn from two sources: the first 160 participants of the ongoing ImmuneRACE study, and 950 to 1,500 subjects contributed by 6 global collaborators. Sample metadata almost always included a de-identified subject ID, COVID-19 status, age in years and sex. Where HLA class I and class II types were available, the types were taken from metadata supplied by the sample provider, not from assay-based typing. On the study overall, not on this receptor specifically: The quantity of clinical and demographic metadata differed by source and by participant and was supplied without curation.

From its cysteine to its phenylalanine, the CDR3 spans 12 amino acids. CDR3 DNA is the only sequence kept; it has 36 bases, read in frame from the first base. The germline V gene encodes CDR1 SQVTM and CDR2 ANQGSEA. Trimming removed 4 bases from V and 8 bases from J; the gene matches leave 6 bases unexplained. With respect to this clone: Its antigen specificity is not known. Base quality data are lacking; no much larger clone is found one base away.

The collaborating institutions used their own protocols to collect whole blood in K2EDTA tubes. For TCRbeta analysis, collaborators shipped samples in one of three forms: frozen whole blood, isolated PBMCs, or DNA extracted from either of those sample types. TCRbeta CDR3 regions were amplified from genomic DNA by means of the immunoSEQ Assay, a bias-controlled multiplex PCR. In the authors' own workflow: Nucleated cell counts per sample were estimated from amplification of reference gene primers within the assay. To quantify the absolute abundance of each unique TCRbeta CDR3 rearrangement, sequence reads were collapsed and filtered. For each sample, productive Simpson clonality was calculated by taking the square root of Simpson's diversity index across productive rearrangements. In its TCRdb copy, this immuneACCESS table keeps in-frame sequences only and misses some clones. Where compared with another copy, unresolved V genes explain less than half of these, and the others have no known cause. The V and J calls and the clone size are those of that table, but D and trimming were determined from the DNA. The sample table shows about 160,000 clones, and roughly 84% are seen once. Around an eighth of the sample comes from the top ten.

The receptor was isolated from a young man with active or convalescent COVID-19. The rearrangement combines TRBV29-1 with TRBJ1-2; the junction holds 8 bases that match TRBD1. Material for sequencing was peripheral blood. The CDR3 amino acid sequence is: CSVGQGRRGYTF. The nucleotides read TGCAGCGTTGGACAGGGGCGGAGGGGCTACACCTTC. The full variable domain, with segments outside the CDR3 supplied by the reference TRBV29-1 and TRBJ1-2 proteins, appears as SAVISQKPSRDICQRGTSLTIQCQVDSQVTMMFWYRQQPGQSLTLIATANQGSEATYESGFVIDKFPISRPNLTFSTLTVSNMSPEDSSIYLCSVGQGRRGYTFGSGTRLTVV.